This entry is about one T cell receptor (beta chain). Its antigen specificity is not known. The record has no base qualities; no much larger clone is one base away. The sample is drawn from a study of cytomegalovirus exposure and HLA in healthy donors (dated by TCRdb to the late 2010s). The study in broad terms: An earlier analysis of about 560 of the donors reported about 280 Gb of sequence data and 95 million to 120 million unique TCR beta sequences obtained from 150 million to 200 million T cells. Rather than drawing on any new phenotypic data, the later analysis identified candidate immune exposures from TCR beta sequences and the way those sequences occurred across donors. An earlier analysis of 587 of the donors used high-throughput TCR beta sequencing to judge whether each TCR beta V gene segment behaved as functional or pseudogenic. Using immunosequencing, the study profiled T cell repertoires from some 670 subjects and related those repertoires to cytomegalovirus serostatus. Every discovery cohort repertoire had been produced on one sequencing platform. The study aimed to test whether cataloging public T cell receptors could reveal signatures of past pathogen exposure. Alongside the repertoire data, information on donor age, sex, ethnicity and CMV serostatus was compiled. An early release covering over 500 HLA-typed donors comprised about 320 gigabases of sequencing data and 85 million to 100 million unique TCR sequences. Besides the first cohort of 500 to 700 subjects, a separate validation cohort made up of 120 different subjects was used. Among the approximately 400 genotyped donors, approximately 76% belonged to the genetic ancestry cluster associated with self-reported Caucasian donors. To predict cytomegalovirus infection status, the study combined high-throughput TCR immunosequencing, statistical association of individual TCRs with disease status, and machine learning. The number of typed donors differed by locus: about 620-640 for A, B, C, DRB1 and DQB1; 500 to 550 for DQA1; around 580 for DPA1; and some 470 for DPB1. Across 398 genotyped donors of the cohort, an average of approximately 220,000 unique TCR beta nucleotide sequences per donor were sequenced, and approximately 17% of those sequences were non-productive. To study patterns of TCR occurrence, a later analysis re-analyzed previously published TCR beta repertoires from around 670 donors and added high-resolution HLA genotyping. Roughly five DR-DQ haplotypes were handled as single units for association and clustering, since linkage in the cohort was strong. Both class I and class II loci were covered by HLA typing, at four-digit resolution. A later genetic analysis used genome-wide SNP genotypes for about 55% of the 666 donors, treating that subset as a discovery cohort.

The cohort comprised 670 or so healthy bone marrow donors. Cohort members were all nominally healthy when sampled, although unrecorded immune exposures were likely present. The donor tested CMV seronegative and was one of the 352 seronegative cohort members. Every donor gave a peripheral blood sample, and the peripheral blood mononuclear cells from that sample were used for TCR beta sequencing. Genomic DNA was extracted from the blood cell samples with the Qiagen DNeasy Blood Extraction Kit. Libraries came from the immunoSEQ multiplex PCR assay. For the multiplex PCR, a mixture combining 60 forward primers for TCR Vbeta segments and 13 reverse primers for TCR Jbeta segments was used. The CDR3 region of rearranged TCR beta genes was amplified from genomic DNA by a multiplex PCR assay. On the Illumina HiSeq System, the amplified TCR beta libraries were sequenced as 87-base-pair reads. The authors processed their data as follows. A later analysis tallied 75 million to 85 million unique TCR beta chains across the roughly 610 repertoires, and about 10 million of those chains were shared by two or more donors. To remove PCR and sequencing errors, raw reads were error-corrected and collapsed into unique sequences using a nearest-neighbor algorithm that merged closely related sequences. Alignment of CDR3 sequences to IMGT reference sequences was used to assign V, D and J gene segments. For a sequence to be retained, at least a six-nucleotide match to both a V gene segment and a J gene segment was required. Rearrangements were classified as productive when the CDR3 lacked stop codons and remained in frame with V and J, and all other rearrangements were classified as non-productive. Following IMGT convention, CDR3 was defined as the stretch from the second conserved V-encoded cysteine up to the conserved J-encoded phenylalanine. The earlier analysis of about 500 of the donors excluded sequences that lacked an unambiguous match to a single V gene segment. An earlier analysis of a few hundred of the donors classified V segments as functional when productive rearrangements were above 56.7% and as segregating when the standard deviation between donors was above 5%. To diagnose cytomegalovirus status from the catalog of TCR beta chain sequences, a statistical classification framework was built. In a later analysis, TCR nucleotide sequences were compared against IMGT/GENE-DB human TR gene sequences so that V and J genes could be assigned. A later analysis assigned CDR3 sequences and most-parsimonious VDJ recombination scenarios with the TCRdist pipeline. In a later analysis, each TCR beta chain was defined by its CDR3 amino acid sequence together with its V-gene family, and reads lacking a unique V-gene family were excluded. As a way to deal with suspected cross-contamination and a sequencing artifact, a later analysis dropped 592 nucleotide sequences that were highly shared and had low generation probability. A later analysis calculated a clonal expansion index for each public chain from normalized within-repertoire ranks of inferred template counts. A later analysis computed generation probabilities with a VDJ recombination model fitted to out-of-frame rearrangements, and checked the results against IGoR. A later analysis scored TCR-TCR, TCR-HLA and TCR-CMV co-occurrence with hypergeometric tests, applying a repertoire-size bias correction to TCR pairs. To estimate false discovery rates, a later analysis permuted the HLA or CMV assignments 20 times. A later analysis grouped co-occurring TCRs with DBSCAN, adding TCRdist sequence similarity when clustering within HLA-allele-positive subsets. Co-occurrence clustering excluded repertoires with fewer than 30,000 or more than 120,000 public chains, plus five with anomalous nucleotide sharing. Held by TCRdb, this immuneACCESS table contains in-frame sequences only and omits some clones. Under half of the omission traces to an unresolved V gene where checked; the cause of the rest is unknown. D and trimming were read from the DNA, whereas the V and J calls and clone size are those reported in that table. The sample table shows 150,000 or so clones, and approximately 78% are seen once. Clones ranked in the top ten supply 1.5% of the sample.

The study at large found these results: A later analysis reported that several top co-occurrence clusters appeared linked to parvovirus B19, influenza, CMV and Epstein-Barr virus. A later genetic analysis reported fewer N-insertions in productive TCRs among donors in an Asian-associated ancestry cluster than the approximately 700-donor mean. According to the authors, the approach could potentially be generalized to other disease states and immunological phenotypes. A later genetic analysis associated a missense DCLRE1C variant with V-gene and J-gene trimming of TCR beta chains, and an independent cohort replicated the association. The classifier was reported to diagnose cytomegalovirus status with high specificity and sensitivity in both the original cohort and the validation cohort. In a later analysis, TCR association rates were found to vary across HLA loci, with the most associated TCRs seen for DRB1 alleles and the fewest for HLA-C alleles. In vitro tests confirmed that a few of the cytomegalovirus-associated TCR beta chains recognize cytomegalovirus antigens. At a false discovery rate of 0.05, a later analysis linked fewer than 20,000 TCR beta sequences to specific HLA alleles. Assigning TCR associations to individual alleles was difficult when HLA alleles, especially DR and DQ, strongly co-occurred. A further reported finding was that TCR beta sequences accurately predicted the HLA-A and HLA-B alleles for most subjects in the first cohort. The study listed 170 or so TCR beta chains as associated with cytomegalovirus. CMV serostatus was the only immune exposure information available for the cohort. In an earlier analysis of several hundred of the donors, most TCR beta V segments were observed in productive rearrangements about 87% or about 30% of the time, broadly matching IMGT annotations. In a later analysis, HLA-associated TCR beta chains were found to be more clonally expanded and to have lower generation probabilities than equally common non-associated chains. Most TCR sequences were seen in very few donors, while some public TCRs were found in many individuals. A later analysis found that most CMV-associated TCR beta chains appeared HLA-restricted, with HLA associations seemingly driven largely by CMV exposure. The presence/absence analyses assumed that sequencing depth was roughly uniform across donors, and that assumption may not be true. Because HLA typing was missing for some donors at each locus, association tests included only the typed subset. Linkage disequilibrium might explain the correlated functional status among segregating V segments, but an unknown experimental factor could not be excluded. Because counts were too low, more than 15 rarely observed V segments, including chromosome 9 orphons, were left out of the earlier analysis of a few hundred of the donors. In this cohort, only TCR beta chains were sequenced, and detectable features were limited by the absence of alpha or paired-chain data. The sequencing pipeline was judged likely to have produced a cluster of highly shared sequence variants as a technical artifact.

This clonotype was obtained from a female donor in good health and CMV-seronegative. What was sequenced was PBMCs.

The CDR3 amino acid sequence is: CASSPRQGYGNQPQHF. The sequenced DNA: TGTGCCAGTAGTCCGCGACAGGGGTATGGCAATCAGCCCCAGCATTTT. This chain joins TRBV19 to TRBJ1-5; 8 nucleotides in the junction match TRBD1. V has 5 bases trimmed and J has 2 bases trimmed; junction bases matching no gene number 8. The germline V gene (reference sequence) provides CDR1 LNHDA and CDR2 SQIVND. Including the terminal cysteine and phenylalanine, the CDR3 comprises 16 residues. Just the 48-base CDR3 DNA is kept, in frame starting at base 1.